Listed below are T cell receptor beta chains from one sample, sequenced in a study of shared clonotypes between healthy human individuals. TCRdb's copy holds only in-frame clones and misses some; the assay was immunoSEQ multiplex PCR. The repertoire holds some 360,000 clones, with 73% as singletons. Sequences were obtained from memory CD4+ T cells sorted from blood. All receptors derive from a man aged 25-45 years in good health. Both conserved end residues are part of each CDR3. A D gene is named only where the DNA matches it firmly. Rows may omit the clone size; those that give it use once, few, many or a size class.

V gene: TRBV6-1; D gene: .; clone size: .; J gene: TRBJ1-3; CDR3 protein: CASSMGGFSGNTIYF; CDR3 DNA: TGTGCCAGCAGTATGGGGGGATTCTCTGGAAACACCATATATTTT
V gene: TRBV2; D gene: .; clone size: .; J gene: TRBJ2-3; CDR3 protein: CASWEGYRADTQYF; CDR3 DNA: TGTGCCAGCTGGGAGGGGTACAGGGCAGATACGCAGTATTTT
V gene: TRBV5-1; D gene: .; clone size: .; J gene: TRBJ2-5; CDR3 protein: CASSLVLMSGETQYF; CDR3 DNA: TGCGCCAGCAGCTTGGTTCTTATGTCGGGGGAGACCCAGTACTTC
V gene: TRBV28; D gene: TRBD2; clone size: .; J gene: TRBJ2-7; CDR3 protein: CASSLLAGVSEQYF; CDR3 DNA: TGTGCCAGCAGTCTACTAGCGGGAGTCTCCGAGCAGTACTTC
V gene: TRBV10-3; D gene: .; clone size: .; J gene: TRBJ2-3; CDR3 protein: CAISHSGDSTDTQYF; CDR3 DNA: TGTGCCATCAGTCATTCAGGCGATAGCACAGATACGCAGTATTTT
V gene: TRBV30; D gene: TRBD1; clone size: .; J gene: TRBJ1-6; CDR3 protein: CAWSVQGNSPLHF; CDR3 DNA: TGTGCCTGGAGTGTACAGGGGAATTCACCCCTCCACTTT
V gene: TRBV25-1; D gene: .; clone size: few; J gene: TRBJ2-1; CDR3 protein: CASSLSDRQFF; CDR3 DNA: TGTGCCAGCAGTTTGAGCGATCGGCAGTTCTTC
V gene: TRBV18; D gene: TRBD2; clone size: once; J gene: TRBJ2-1; CDR3 protein: CASSPLAGGNEQFF; CDR3 DNA: TGTGCCAGCTCACCATTAGCGGGAGGTAATGAGCAGTTCTTC
V gene: TRBV7-9; D gene: TRBD1; clone size: .; J gene: TRBJ2-5; CDR3 protein: CASSLGDSRQETQYF; CDR3 DNA: TGTGCCAGCAGCTTAGGGGACAGCCGCCAAGAGACCCAGTACTTC
V gene: TRBV28; D gene: TRBD2; clone size: .; J gene: TRBJ2-1; CDR3 protein: CASSLVAGVAPKQFF; CDR3 DNA: TGTGCCAGCAGTTTAGTAGCGGGAGTTGCCCCTAAGCAGTTCTTC
V gene: TRBV6-4; D gene: .; clone size: .; J gene: TRBJ1-5; CDR3 protein: CACPRRGRSNQPQHF; CDR3 DNA: TGTGCCTGCCCCCGGAGGGGACGGAGCAATCAGCCCCAGCATTTT
V gene: TRBV19; D gene: .; clone size: .; J gene: TRBJ1-2; CDR3 protein: CASREIYGYTF; CDR3 DNA: TGTGCCAGTAGGGAAATATATGGCTACACCTTC
V gene: TRBV6-6; D gene: TRBD1; clone size: few; J gene: TRBJ1-1; CDR3 protein: CASSNPGQENTEAFF; CDR3 DNA: TGTGCCAGCAGTAACCCGGGACAGGAGAACACTGAAGCTTTCTTT
V gene: TRBV6-1; D gene: .; clone size: many; J gene: TRBJ2-7; CDR3 protein: CASSEMVGQYF; CDR3 DNA: TGTGCCAGCAGTGAAATGGTCGGACAGTACTTC
V gene: TRBV7-2; D gene: .; clone size: .; J gene: TRBJ1-1; CDR3 protein: CASSLQVAGTEAFF; CDR3 DNA: TGTGCCAGCAGCTTACAGGTCGCAGGGACTGAAGCTTTCTTT
V gene: TRBV2; D gene: TRBD1; clone size: once; J gene: TRBJ2-5; CDR3 protein: CASTGQGYQETQYF; CDR3 DNA: TGTGCCAGCACGGGACAGGGGTACCAAGAGACCCAGTACTTC
V gene: TRBV13; D gene: .; clone size: .; J gene: TRBJ2-5; CDR3 protein: CASSLGLAEETQYF; CDR3 DNA: TGTGCCAGCAGCTTAGGACTAGCAGAAGAGACCCAGTACTTC
V gene: TRBV5-1; D gene: .; clone size: once; J gene: TRBJ2-1; CDR3 protein: CASSLTGTKIRSSYNEQFF; CDR3 DNA: TGCGCCAGCAGCTTGACGGGGACAAAGATTCGCAGCTCCTACAATGAGCAGTTCTTC
V gene: TRBV4-3; D gene: .; clone size: .; J gene: TRBJ2-6; CDR3 protein: CASSQAPVSGANVLTF; CDR3 DNA: TGCGCCAGCAGCCAAGCCCCAGTCTCTGGGGCCAACGTCCTGACTTTC
V gene: TRBV7-8; D gene: TRBD1; clone size: .; J gene: TRBJ1-5; CDR3 protein: CASSPQRQGRGQPQHF; CDR3 DNA: TGTGCCAGCAGCCCTCAACGACAGGGTAGGGGTCAGCCCCAGCATTTT
V gene: TRBV2; D gene: .; clone size: .; J gene: TRBJ2-7; CDR3 protein: CASSEDYPSYEQYF; CDR3 DNA: TGTGCCAGCAGTGAAGACTACCCCTCCTACGAGCAGTACTTC
V gene: TRBV7-6; D gene: TRBD1; clone size: .; J gene: TRBJ1-1; CDR3 protein: CASSLEAGGDTEAFF; CDR3 DNA: TGTGCCAGCAGCTTAGAGGCAGGGGGAGACACTGAAGCTTTCTTT
V gene: TRBV6-6; D gene: .; clone size: few; J gene: TRBJ2-4; CDR3 protein: CASSYAAKNIQYF; CDR3 DNA: TGTGCCAGCAGTTATGCTGCCAAAAACATTCAGTACTTC
V gene: TRBV5-4; D gene: TRBD1; clone size: once; J gene: TRBJ2-5; CDR3 protein: CASSLRQGAPQETQYF; CDR3 DNA: TGTGCCAGCAGCTTAAGACAGGGAGCCCCACAAGAGACCCAGTACTTC
V gene: TRBV6-6; D gene: .; clone size: .; J gene: TRBJ1-3; CDR3 protein: CAISATGNTIYF; CDR3 DNA: TGTGCCATCTCGGCTACTGGAAACACCATATATTTT
V gene: TRBV7-9; D gene: .; clone size: few; J gene: TRBJ2-5; CDR3 protein: CASSPGGRVMRVETQYF; CDR3 DNA: TGTGCCAGCAGCCCCGGTGGCAGGGTAATGAGGGTGGAGACCCAGTACTTC
V gene: TRBV7-9; D gene: .; clone size: .; J gene: TRBJ2-1; CDR3 protein: CASSLVGTSNEQFF; CDR3 DNA: TGTGCCAGCAGCTTAGTTGGGACATCCAATGAGCAGTTCTTC
V gene: TRBV11-2; D gene: TRBD2; clone size: .; J gene: TRBJ2-7; CDR3 protein: CASSLEGLAGVEQYF; CDR3 DNA: TGTGCCAGCAGCTTAGAGGGACTAGCGGGAGTCGAGCAGTACTTC
V gene: TRBV28; D gene: .; clone size: .; J gene: TRBJ1-2; CDR3 protein: CASSSEPYGYTF; CDR3 DNA: TGTGCCAGCAGTTCCGAACCCTATGGCTACACCTTC
V gene: TRBV11-2; D gene: TRBD2; clone size: .; J gene: TRBJ2-1; CDR3 protein: CASSGTGTSGYNEQFF; CDR3 DNA: TGTGCCAGCAGTGGGACCGGGACTAGCGGTTACAATGAGCAGTTCTTC
V gene: TRBV5-1; D gene: TRBD1; clone size: .; J gene: TRBJ1-1; CDR3 protein: CASSFDRVLPNTEAFF; CDR3 DNA: TGCGCCAGCAGCTTCGACAGGGTCTTACCGAACACTGAAGCTTTCTTT
V gene: TRBV28; D gene: .; clone size: many; J gene: TRBJ2-7; CDR3 protein: CASAPPRAPYEQYF; CDR3 DNA: TGTGCCAGCGCCCCCCCCAGGGCCCCCTACGAGCAGTACTTC
V gene: TRBV7-9; D gene: .; clone size: .; J gene: TRBJ2-1; CDR3 protein: CASSSPAQGYNEQFF; CDR3 DNA: TGTGCCAGCAGCTCCCCGGCGCAGGGCTACAATGAGCAGTTCTTC
V gene: TRBV25-1; D gene: .; clone size: .; J gene: TRBJ1-1; CDR3 protein: CASSENSAAEAFF; CDR3 DNA: TGTGCCAGCAGTGAAAATTCAGCGGCAGAAGCTTTCTTT
V gene: TRBV7-9; D gene: .; clone size: .; J gene: TRBJ1-1; CDR3 protein: CASSLGLDRYVYNEAFF; CDR3 DNA: TGTGCCAGCAGCTTAGGTCTGGACAGATATGTATATAATGAAGCTTTCTTT
V gene: TRBV7-2; D gene: TRBD2; clone size: .; J gene: TRBJ2-5; CDR3 protein: CASSMSSGRGETQYF; CDR3 DNA: TGTGCCAGCAGCATGTCTAGCGGGAGGGGGGAGACCCAGTACTTC
V gene: TRBV30; D gene: .; clone size: .; J gene: TRBJ1-6; CDR3 protein: CAARVLGNSPLHF; CDR3 DNA: TGTGCCGCCAGGGTTCTCGGGAATTCACCCCTCCACTTT
V gene: TRBV28; D gene: TRBD1; clone size: few; J gene: TRBJ2-7; CDR3 protein: CASSFNRGPPTYEQYF; CDR3 DNA: TGTGCCAGCAGTTTTAACAGGGGGCCCCCTACCTACGAGCAGTACTTC
V gene: TRBV19; D gene: TRBD2; clone size: .; J gene: TRBJ2-1; CDR3 protein: CASSTFHGGPSGAYNEQFF; CDR3 DNA: TGTGCCAGTAGTACATTCCACGGCGGGCCTAGCGGGGCCTACAATGAGCAGTTCTTC
V gene: TRBV7-2; D gene: .; clone size: .; J gene: TRBJ1-2; CDR3 protein: CASSLALPGTDGYTF; CDR3 DNA: TGTGCCAGCAGTTTAGCCCTACCCGGGACCGATGGCTACACCTTC
V gene: TRBV29-1; D gene: .; clone size: few; J gene: TRBJ2-3; CDR3 protein: CSGRGGSADTQYF; CDR3 DNA: TGCAGCGGCAGAGGGGGTTCTGCAGATACGCAGTATTTT
V gene: TRBV29-1; D gene: .; clone size: many; J gene: TRBJ2-1; CDR3 protein: CSVIGVSYNEQFF; CDR3 DNA: TGCAGCGTTATCGGTGTCTCCTACAATGAGCAGTTCTTC
V gene: TRBV19; D gene: .; clone size: few; J gene: TRBJ2-7; CDR3 protein: CASSETGSQSYEQYF; CDR3 DNA: TGTGCCAGTAGTGAAACAGGGTCGCAGTCCTACGAGCAGTACTTC
V gene: TRBV7-6; D gene: TRBD1; clone size: .; J gene: TRBJ2-1; CDR3 protein: CASSLGQGSGEQFF; CDR3 DNA: TGTGCCAGCAGCTTAGGACAGGGGAGCGGTGAGCAGTTCTTC
V gene: TRBV11-2; D gene: TRBD1; clone size: .; J gene: TRBJ1-2; CDR3 protein: CASSRGQGIGHTF; CDR3 DNA: TGTGCCAGCAGCCGGGGACAGGGGATCGGCCACACCTTC
V gene: TRBV5-6; D gene: TRBD1; clone size: .; J gene: TRBJ1-2; CDR3 protein: CASSLGTGSLSGYTF; CDR3 DNA: TGTGCCAGCAGCTTGGGGACAGGGTCTTTGAGTGGCTACACCTTC
V gene: TRBV5-1; D gene: .; clone size: .; J gene: TRBJ2-5; CDR3 protein: CASSLDRARETQYF; CDR3 DNA: TGCGCCAGCAGCTTGGACAGGGCGCGGGAGACCCAGTACTTC
V gene: TRBV6-1; D gene: .; clone size: few; J gene: TRBJ2-7; CDR3 protein: CASNTVLGDYEQYF; CDR3 DNA: TGTGCCAGCAATACAGTCCTTGGGGACTACGAGCAGTACTTC